This T cell receptor (beta chain) was found in a study of T cells after yellow fever vaccination. General study findings and limits: Reappearing after the booster were most of the clones from primary vaccination (about 96% CD4, about 88% CD8).

A note on this clonotype: Its matching antigen is unknown.

The CDR3 has 16 amino acids. Germline V gene data show CDR1 as DFQATT and CDR2 as SNEGSKA (reference sequence). J lost 2 bases, V lost 6 bases, and 13 bases had no gene match. Template-switching 5'RACE yielded the TCR cDNA; a universal primer site and UMIs were added in the process. One entry per CDR3 protein, called by TCRdb with MiXCR from the 5' RACE reads. This sample has nearly 550,000 distinct CDR3 sequences, with 15% to 20% found just once. This receptor was identified in a young man who received the YFV17D yellow fever vaccine. The starting material was PBMCs, obtained 15 days after the yellow fever booster vaccination. The chain uses TRBV20-1 and TRBJ2-1; 7 bases are shared with TRBD2. The CDR3 sequence: CSATFLGEGPYNEQFF. The DNA for the CDR3 is TGCAGTGCAACCTTTCTGGGGGAGGGCCCCTACAATGAGCAGTTCTTC.